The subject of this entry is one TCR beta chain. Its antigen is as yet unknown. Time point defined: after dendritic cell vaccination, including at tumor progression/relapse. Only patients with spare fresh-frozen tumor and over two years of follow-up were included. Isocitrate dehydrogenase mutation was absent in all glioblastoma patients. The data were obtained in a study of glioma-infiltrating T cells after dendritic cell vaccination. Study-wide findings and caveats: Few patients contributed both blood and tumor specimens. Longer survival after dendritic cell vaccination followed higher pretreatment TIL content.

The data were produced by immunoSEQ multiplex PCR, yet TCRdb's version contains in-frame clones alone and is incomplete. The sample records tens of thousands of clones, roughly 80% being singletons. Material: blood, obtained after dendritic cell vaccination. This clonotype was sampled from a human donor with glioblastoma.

CDR3 residues: CASSESSIAGQGRQPQHF. Written as DNA, the CDR3 is TGTGCCAGCAGCGAATCTTCCATTGCGGGACAGGGAAGACAGCCCCAGCATTTT. The rearrangement links TRBV6-1 to TRBJ1-5, with 9 bases aligning to TRBD1. The CDR3 has 18 residues. Germline V gene lookup returns CDR1 MNHNS and CDR2 SASEGT. Losses at the gene ends were 6 bases for V and 7 bases for J; bases not matched to a gene: 19.